Following are 18 T cell receptor beta chains from one sample sequenced in a study of T cells in women clearing cervical HPV infection. Sequencing was performed with immunoSEQ multiplex PCR; in TCRdb, only in-frame clones are kept and a portion is missing. Seen in this sample are around 30,000 clones; the ten most common clones hold less than 8.5%. Sample: blood buffy coat. The source of these receptors is a woman aged 18 to 75 with a cervical HPV16 infection that either progressed to CIN3+ or cleared (not recorded which).

A note on this clone: Sequencing ends 3 residues short of the CDR3 end; the germline J gene provides the rest. The genes are TRBV7-6 and TRBJ2-2; 8 positions match TRBD2. V was pared by 5 bases and J by 3 bases, with 5 bases of the junction left unmatched. Germline lookup yields CDR1 SGHVS and CDR2 FNYEAQ. This CDR3 comprises 15 residues. This CDR3 is CASSPGGADTGELFF. The part of the CDR3 DNA that was read is TGTGCCAGCAGCCCCGGGGGGGCCGACACCGGGGAG.

About this clone: The DNA ends 3 residues before the CDR3 does, and the rest of the CDR3 is filled in from the germline J gene. V gene TRBV19 combines with J gene TRBJ2-7; 11 bases map to TRBD1. J gave up 6 bases and V 0 bases, and 7 bases lay outside the gene matches. Germline assignment: CDR1 LNHDA and CDR2 SQIVND (reference sequence). The length of the CDR3 is 16 residues. CDR3 residues: CASSIDTGTGGAEQYF. The DNA read from the CDR3 is TGTGCCAGTAGTATAGATACCGGGACAGGGGGAGCCGAG.

To note about this clone: The read gets to within 3 residues of the CDR3 end, and the germline J gene fills in the rest. V gene TRBV5-8 combines with J gene TRBJ1-3, with D possibly being TRBD1 (5 bases). Trimming stripped 5 bases from V and 8 bases from J, with 14 bases between. CDR1 is SGHTS, CDR2 YDEGEE, per germline. This CDR3 has 13 amino acids. CDR3 loop: CASSSGYRDTIYF. The CDR3 bases that were read are TGTGCCAGCAGTTCAGGGTATCGGGACACC.

CDR3 DNA, as far as it was read: TGTGCCAGCAGCCCCCGAGTCGACAGTTTCTATGGC. It specifies CASSPRVDSFYG. The CDR3 in its entirety is CASSPRVDSFYGYTF. V is TRBV7-6 and J is TRBJ1-2; D possibly corresponds to TRBD1 (5 bases). The read falls 3 residues short of the CDR3 end, and the missing part is taken from the germline J gene. This CDR3 has 15 amino acids. Between the trimmed V and J ends, which lost 5 bases and 4 bases, there was a span of 17 bases. Germline lookup yields CDR1 SGHVS and CDR2 FNYEAQ. The variable domain in full, with the rest retrieved from reference TRBV7-6 and TRBJ1-2, is GAGVSQSPRYKVTKRGQDVALRCDPISGHVSLYWYRQALGQGPEFLTYFNYEAQQDKSGLPNDRFSAERPEGSISTLTIQRTEQRDSAMYRCASSPRVDSFYGYTFGSGTRLTVV.

A note on this clone: The read halts 3 residues ahead of the CDR3 end, with the missing end drawn from the germline J gene. This chain links TRBV30 with TRBJ2-1; D perhaps matches TRBD1 (6 bases). CDR1 and CDR2 (germline): GTSNPN, SVGIG (reference sequence). The CDR3 extends over 13 amino acids. The V gene lost 2 bases and the J gene lost 9 bases, with 14 bases spanning the gap. Incomplete CDR3 DNA: TGTGCCTGGAGTTCAACAGGGTGGAGTGAG. It codes for CAWSSTGWSE. The full CDR3 sequence reads CAWSSTGWSEQFF.

A word on this clone: The read ends 3 residues before the CDR3 terminus; that terminus is restored from the germline J gene. The chain uses TRBV7-9 and TRBJ2-4; D gene uncertain. Per germline, CDR1 SEHNR and CDR2 FQNEAQ (reference sequence). The CDR3 consists of 13 residues. CDR3 residues: CASSSVAGYGQYF. The sequenced part of the CDR3 DNA is TGTGCCAGCAGCTCAGTAGCTGGGTATGGT.

Turning to this clone: The sequence runs out 3 residues before the end of the CDR3; the remainder is reconstructed from the germline J gene. The chain links TRBV7-3 to TRBJ2-3, with 7 bases that match TRBD2. The CDR3 extends over 13 amino acids. The ends lost 1 base at V and 6 bases at J; junction bases unmatched: 1. CDR1 is SGHTA and CDR2 is FQGTGA in the germline V gene. The CDR3 region is CASSLISGDTQYF. CDR3 bases read: TGTGCCAGCAGCTTAATTAGCGGGGATACG.

Of note for this clone: The observed sequence ends 3 residues before the CDR3 terminus, with the missing tail filled in from the germline J gene. The J gene is TRBJ2-1, the V gene TRBV4-2, with D uncertain. There are 15 residues in the CDR3. CDR1 LGHNA and CDR2 YNFKEQ come from the germline V gene. The germline V and J ends were trimmed by 1 base and 4 bases, with 11 bases remaining between them. CDR3 bases read: TGTGCCAGCAGCCAAGGATGGGTAGGGTACAATGAG. Translated, it gives CASSQGWVGYNE. The complete CDR3 sequence is CASSQGWVGYNEQFF.

Notes on this clone: The read comes to an end 3 residues before the CDR3 does, leaving the germline J gene to fill in the end. V usage is TRBV19 and J usage is TRBJ2-3; 7 bases agree with TRBD2. V trimming: 11 bases; J trimming: 2 bases; junction bases outside the gene matches: 7. This CDR3 has 13 amino acids. The germline V gene encodes CDR1 LNHDA and CDR2 SQIVND (reference sequence). Partial CDR3 DNA: TGTGCCTCTAGCGCGGGAGTCACAGATACG. Its translation is CASSAGVTDT. The full CDR3 reads CASSAGVTDTQYF.

As for this clone: Read coverage stops 3 residues before the CDR3 terminus; the germline J gene supplies the remainder. The rearrangement links TRBV20-1 to TRBJ2-3; D perhaps matches TRBD1 (6 bases). There are 15 residues in the CDR3. Looked up from germline, CDR1 is DFQATT and CDR2 is SNEGSKA (reference sequence). Deletions cut 5 bases from V and 2 bases from J, with 17 bases between. The CDR3 DNA, read in part, is TGCAGTGCTGCGGCGGACAGCGGACTCACAGATACG. Its translation is CSAAADSGLTDT. The whole CDR3 protein is CSAAADSGLTDTQYF.

Details on this clone: Read data end 3 residues before the CDR3 end; the end is taken from the germline J gene. The chain uses TRBV29-1 and TRBJ1-2; no clear D gene. This CDR3 contains 12 residues. Germline assignment: CDR1 SQVTM and CDR2 ANQGSEA. Trimming removed 5 bases from V and 3 bases from J, with 10 bases in between. The chain's CDR3 is CSVRTDYYGYTF. The covered CDR3 bases are TGCAGCGTTCGCACAGATTACTATGGC. Together with reference TRBV29-1 and TRBJ1-2, the CDR3 gives the full variable domain: SAVISQKPSRDICQRGTSLTIQCQVDSQVTMMFWYRQQPGQSLTLIATANQGSEATYESGFVIDKFPISRPNLTFSTLTVSNMSPEDSSIYLCSVRTDYYGYTFGSGTRLTVV.

In the case of this clone: Coverage ceases 3 residues before the CDR3 finishes, and the germline J gene fills in the end. The chain joins TRBV7-8 to TRBJ1-3; D perhaps matches TRBD1 (5 bases). V was trimmed by 5 bases and J by 2 bases, leaving 10 bases between them. There are 14 residues in the CDR3. Germline V gene lookup returns CDR1 SGHVS and CDR2 FQNEAQ. The CDR3 bases that were read are TGTGCCAGCAGCCCCCTGGACACTGGAAACACC. Translated: CASSPLDTGNT. The entire CDR3 protein is CASSPLDTGNTIYF. The full variable domain, its missing parts supplied by reference TRBV7-8 and TRBJ1-3, is GAGVSQSPRYKVAKRGQDVALRCDPISGHVSLFWYQQALGQGPEFLTYFQNEAQLDKSGLPSDRFFAERPEGSVSTLKIQRTQQEDSAVYLCASSPLDTGNTIYFGEGSWLTVV.

Details on this clone: The observed sequence ends 3 residues before the CDR3 terminus, with the missing tail filled in from the germline J gene. The chain carries TRBV13 and TRBJ2-4; D is unclear. Trimming pared 5 bases from V and 1 base from J, leaving 18 bases between. The CDR3 has 17 amino acids. CDR1 is PRHDT, CDR2 FYEKMQ, per germline (reference sequence). The chain's CDR3 is CASSLHTGGKAKNIQYF. The sequenced part of the CDR3 DNA is TGTGCCAGCAGCCTCCACACCGGCGGTAAGGCCAAAAACATT.

With regard to this clone: The sequence runs out 3 residues before the end of the CDR3; the remainder is reconstructed from the germline J gene. The chain carries TRBV11-2 and TRBJ1-1; D remains ambiguous. Trimming cost V 1 base and J 3 bases, with 9 bases left between them. The germline CDR1 and CDR2 sequences are SGHAT and FQNNGV. The length of the CDR3 is 14 residues. The CDR3 sequence: CASSLVGGHTEAFF. CDR3 DNA, as far as it was read: TGTGCCAGCAGCTTAGTAGGCGGTCACACTGAA.

The sequenced part of the CDR3 DNA is TGTGCCTGGATCACGGGACTAGCGGGAGGCAATGAG. Protein product: CAWITGLAGGNE. The whole CDR3 sequence reads CAWITGLAGGNEQFF. This chain connects TRBV30 to TRBJ2-1, with 15 nucleotides matching TRBD2. The DNA ends 3 residues before the CDR3 does, and the rest of the CDR3 is filled in from the germline J gene. With V trimmed by 4 bases and J by 6 bases, 4 bases remained unmatched. Germline-derived CDR1 and CDR2 are GTSNPN and SVGIG (reference sequence). The CDR3 loop spans 15 amino acids.

A note on this clone: Read data end 3 residues before the CDR3 end; the end is taken from the germline J gene. The chain combines TRBV7-9 with TRBJ1-1; maybe TRBD1 (6 bases). Trimming pared 3 bases from V and 0 bases from J, leaving 11 bases between. The CDR3 length is 15 residues. Germline V gene data show CDR1 as SEHNR and CDR2 as FQNEAQ (reference sequence). The CDR3: CASSFRQDVNTEAFF. CDR3 DNA, as far as it was read: TGTGCCAGCAGCTTCAGACAGGATGTGAACACTGAA.

Worth noting for this clone: Sequencing ends 3 residues short of the CDR3 end; the germline J gene provides the rest. The chain couples TRBV5-1 to TRBJ2-7; D might be TRBD1 (5 bases). Germline V CDR1 and CDR2: SGHRS, YFSETQ. Trimming pared 2 bases from V and 2 bases from J, leaving 14 bases between. There are 15 residues in the CDR3. Incomplete CDR3 DNA: TGCGCCAGCAGCTTACAATTGGACAAGACCTACGAG. This gives the protein CASSLQLDKTYE. The whole CDR3 region reads CASSLQLDKTYEQYF.

With respect to this clone: The read halts 3 residues ahead of the CDR3 end, with the missing end drawn from the germline J gene. The chain combines TRBV5-1 with TRBJ2-6; D is ambiguous. The CDR3 extends over 13 amino acids. V lost 0 bases and J lost 4, with 2 bases in between. Germline CDR1 is SGHRS and CDR2 is YFSETQ. CDR3 region: CASSLVGANVLTF. The sequenced part of the CDR3 DNA is TGCGCCAGCAGCTTGGTAGGGGCCAACGTC. Complete variable domain (other parts from reference TRBV5-1 and TRBJ2-6): KAGVTQTPRYLIKTRGQQVTLSCSPISGHRSVSWYQQTPGQGLQFLFEYFSETQRNKGNFPGRFSGRQFSNSRSEMNVSTLELGDSALYLCASSLVGANVLTFGAGSRLTVL.